Following are 26 T cell receptor beta chains from one sample sequenced in a study of response to subunit inactivated influenza vaccine. TCRdb re-derived calls from the RT-PCR reads in MiXCR, one entry per CDR3 protein. The table lists almost 600,000 distinct CDR3 sequences, 14% of them singletons. The sequences come from PBMCs from blood, collected 12 days after vaccination. These TCRs come from a man aged 45 to 65 who received an inactivated influenza vaccine.

At least ten counts were recorded for this clonotype. This chain links TRBV27 with TRBJ2-7; D unclear. Germline lookup yields CDR1 MNHEY and CDR2 SMNVEV (reference sequence). The CDR3 has 12 residues. Trimming removed 10 bases from V and 5 bases from J, with 15 bases in between. CDR3 loop: CAKFSGYDEQYF. The CDR3 nucleotides are TGTGCCAAGTTTAGTGGGTATGACGAGCAGTACTTC.

This clonotype was seen many times. V is TRBV4-3 and J is TRBJ2-1; TRBD2 might be the D (6 bases). CDR3 length: 14 amino acids. Germline V lookup: CDR1 LGHNA, CDR2 YSLEER. The ends were cut back, 3 bases at V and 1 base at J, with 7 bases in the middle. DNA for the CDR3: TGCGCCAGCAGCCAGGGGAGGTCCTACAATGAGCAGTTCTTC. It yields the protein CASSQGRSYNEQFF.

In its sample, this clonotype was seen many times. The chain is built from TRBV7-9 and TRBJ2-5; TRBD2 matches at 12 bases. Germline loops: CDR1 SEHNR, CDR2 FQNEAQ (reference sequence). The CDR3 is 16 amino acids. V dropped 5 bases and J dropped 2; count of bases not matched to a gene: 6. The CDR3 loop reads CASSGLAGGLQETQYF. The DNA for the CDR3 is TGTGCCAGCAGCGGTCTAGCGGGAGGGTTACAAGAGACCCAGTACTTC.

The rearrangement joins TRBV6-5 to TRBJ2-4; possible D gene TRBD2, 7 bases. CDR1 is MNHEY and CDR2 is SVGAGI in the germline V gene. V gave up 0 bases and J gave up 7 bases, with 10 bases separating them. The CDR3 is 14 residues long. The CDR3 bases are TGTGCCAGCAGTTACTCGGGAGGGGGGAACATTCAGTACTTC. Translation gives CASSYSGGGNIQYF.

This clonotype came up a few times. This rearrangement joins TRBV30 to TRBJ2-1, with 8 bases matching TRBD2. The ends lost 2 bases at V and 4 bases at J; junction bases unmatched: 4. The CDR3 loop spans 14 amino acids. CDR1 and CDR2 from the germline V gene are GTSNPN and SVGIG (reference sequence). The CDR3 region is CAWSSGRGYNEQFF. The CDR3 coding sequence is TGTGCCTGGAGTAGCGGGAGAGGGTACAATGAGCAGTTCTTC.

The chain combines TRBV20-1 with TRBJ2-3; the match to TRBD2 covers 9 bases. Per the germline V gene, CDR1 is DFQATT and CDR2 is SNEGSKA (reference sequence). CDR3 length: 16 residues. J gave up 5 bases and V 3 bases, and 12 bases lay outside the gene matches. This chain's CDR3 is CSASDVAGGPGDTQYF. The CDR3 DNA sequence: TGCAGTGCTAGTGATGTGGCGGGAGGGCCGGGAGATACGCAGTATTTT.

This clonotype appeared a few times. The rearrangement joins TRBV28 to TRBJ2-2; D uncertain. V dropped 4 bases and J dropped 6 bases, with 9 bases sitting between them. The CDR3 consists of 13 residues. Germline assignment: CDR1 MDHEN and CDR2 SYDVKM. This chain's CDR3 is CASSSTLSGELFF. In DNA, the CDR3 is TGTGCCAGCAGTTCCACCCTTTCCGGGGAGCTGTTTTTT.

CDR3 sequence reads: CASSPTAGFYNEQFF. As DNA, the CDR3 is TGTGCCAGCAGCCCCACGGCAGGGTTCTACAATGAGCAGTTCTTC. This chain joins TRBV7-3 and TRBJ2-1, with TRBD1 as a possible D gene (5 bases). V lost 5 bases to trimming and J lost 3 bases, with 14 bases between them. There are 15 residues in the CDR3. The germline gives CDR1 SGHTA, CDR2 FQGTGA.

The chain is built from TRBV10-3 and TRBJ2-3; 14 bases are shared with TRBD2. V gave up 3 bases and J gave up 3 bases; unmatched junction bases: 2. Germline V gene data show CDR1 as ENHRY and CDR2 as SYGVKD. This CDR3 contains 16 residues. The CDR3: CAISDRTSGRTDTQYF. The CDR3 DNA sequence: TGTGCCATCAGTGATAGGACTAGCGGGAGGACAGATACGCAGTATTTT.

This clonotype occurred a few times. The CDR3, as DNA: TGTGCCAGCAGTGCGGACTGGTGGACCCAGTACTTC. This codes for CASSADWWTQYF. The chain combines TRBV12-3 or TRBV12-4 with TRBJ2-5, with D possibly being TRBD2 (5 bases). CDR3 length equals 12 residues. The V end was cut by 5 bases, the J end by 7 bases, with 11 bases between.

This clonotype turned up a few times. J is TRBJ1-2 and V is TRBV5-1, with TRBD1 as a possible D gene (5 bases). CDR1 SGHRS and CDR2 YFSETQ come from the germline V gene. The CDR3 is 14 residues long. Trimming pared 4 bases from V and 6 bases from J, leaving 16 bases between. CDR3 loop: CASSPSQGVHGYTF. CDR3 DNA: TGCGCCAGCAGCCCGTCCCAGGGAGTACATGGCTACACCTTC.

This chain joins TRBV4-3 and TRBJ2-2; 8 bases fit TRBD1. This CDR3 is 18 amino acids long. Trimming removed 2 bases from V and 2 bases from J; junction bases left unmatched: 10. Germline CDR1 LGHNA, CDR2 YSLEER. The CDR3 reads CASSQYPSRGLNTGELFF. The CDR3 nucleotides are TGCGCCAGCAGCCAATACCCATCCAGGGGGCTAAACACCGGGGAGCTGTTTTTT.

This clonotype showed up many times. V usage is TRBV2 and J usage is TRBJ2-7, with 8 bases matching TRBD1. CDR3 length equals 12 residues. Germline trimming cut 10 bases from V and 9 bases from J; bases unmatched to any gene: 11. CDR1 is SNHLY and CDR2 is FYNNEI in the germline V gene. The CDR3 protein is CATSGQASRQYF. The CDR3 DNA follows: TGTGCCACCTCGGGACAGGCATCACGGCAGTACTTC.

The V call is TRBV3-1, the J call TRBJ2-1, with 7 bases lining up with TRBD2. This CDR3 has 14 amino acids. Germline CDR1 LGHDT, CDR2 YNNKEL (reference sequence). Trimming cost V 1 base and J 10 bases; bases outside gene matches: 7. The DNA for the CDR3 is TGTGCCAGCAGCCAAGGGGCGACTAGCATCGAGCAGTTCTTC. Its translation is CASSQGATSIEQFF.

This clonotype was counted ten times or more. This chain links TRBV20-1 with TRBJ1-5, with 12 bases matching TRBD1. In germline, CDR1 is DFQATT, CDR2 SNEGSKA (reference sequence). The CDR3 spans 13 residues. V was pared by 6 bases and J by 6 bases, with 3 bases of the junction left unmatched. The CDR3 DNA reads TGCAGTGCCGGGACAGGGGGCAGTCAGCCCCAGCATTTT. Translating it yields CSAGTGGSQPQHF.

The rearrangement uses TRBV10-3 and TRBJ1-2; D is unresolved. CDR3 length equals 13 residues. The V and J ends lost 11 bases and 2 bases respectively, with 15 bases between them. Germline V lookup: CDR1 ENHRY, CDR2 SYGVKD. CDR3 DNA sequence: TGTGCCGCAAACGGGCCAGAAAACTATGGCTACACCTTC. Its protein is CAANGPENYGYTF.

This clonotype showed up many times. This chain joins TRBV5-1 and TRBJ1-1; the D gene is possibly TRBD1 (6 bases). Germline loops: CDR1 SGHRS, CDR2 YFSETQ. This CDR3 is built from 14 residues. Trimming took 0 bases from V and 5 from J, leaving 11 bases between them. The CDR3 nucleotides read TGCGCCAGCAGCTTGGAAGGGGGAAGGACTGAAGCTTTCTTT. Amino acid sequence: CASSLEGGRTEAFF.

There are a few counts of this clonotype. The chain carries TRBV19 and TRBJ2-5; D is perhaps TRBD1 or TRBD2 (6 bases each). The CDR3 runs 14 residues. The V end lost 4 bases, the J end lost 5 bases, and 14 bases lay between the germline ends. Germline V CDR1 and CDR2: LNHDA, SQIVND (reference sequence). CDR3 nucleotide sequence: TGTGCCAGTAGTACTGTGGGGGGCATTGAGACCCAGTACTTC. Amino acids: CASSTVGGIETQYF.

The chain couples TRBV10-3 to TRBJ2-7, with 9 bases identical to TRBD1. Looked up from germline, CDR1 is ENHRY and CDR2 is SYGVKD. CDR3 size: 16 residues. V was pared by 2 bases and J by 4 bases, with 9 bases of the junction left unmatched. The CDR3 loop reads CAISEPGQGGGYEQYF. The CDR3 coding sequence is TGTGCCATCAGTGAGCCGGGACAGGGAGGTGGGTACGAGCAGTACTTC.

The V call is TRBV21-1, the J call TRBJ2-6; the table's TRBD1 call for D was not verified on the DNA. TRBV21-1 is a recognized pseudogene. This CDR3 comprises 18 residues. The CDR3 loop is CASSKDRGRAAGANVLTF. CDR3 DNA sequence: TGTGCCAGCAGCAAAGATCGGGGCAGGGCGGCTGGGGCCAACGTCCTGACTTTC.

The chain has TRBV5-1 and TRBJ1-1; 9 bases are shared with TRBD1. Trimming at V came to 3 bases and at J to 5 bases, leaving 14 bases not matched to a gene. This CDR3 spans 17 amino acids. Looked up from germline, CDR1 is SGHRS and CDR2 is YFSETQ. DNA for the CDR3: TGCGCCAGCAGCTCCTTACCGAGACAGGGGGATGGTACTGAAGCTTTCTTT. Residues: CASSSLPRQGDGTEAFF. The whole variable domain, filled in from reference TRBV5-1 and TRBJ1-1, reads KAGVTQTPRYLIKTRGQQVTLSCSPISGHRSVSWYQQTPGQGLQFLFEYFSETQRNKGNFPGRFSGRQFSNSRSEMNVSTLELGDSALYLCASSSLPRQGDGTEAFFGQGTRLTVV.

The chain couples TRBV7-9 to TRBJ2-5, with 7 nucleotides matching TRBD2. Losses at the gene ends were 5 bases for V and 1 base for J; bases not matched to a gene: 13. The CDR3 has 17 amino acids. Germline CDR1 is SEHNR and CDR2 is FQNEAQ (reference sequence). Here the CDR3 reads CASSPGFSGLAQETQYF. CDR3 DNA: TGTGCCAGCAGCCCAGGTTTTAGCGGGTTGGCCCAAGAGACCCAGTACTTC.

The chain links TRBV12-3 or TRBV12-4 to TRBJ1-5, with unresolved D. Trimming shortened V by 6 bases and J by 0 bases, and 9 bases separated the two germline ends. The CDR3 is made up of 14 amino acids. CDR3 amino acids: CASSSWDSNQPQHF. The CDR3 DNA reads as TGTGCCAGCAGCTCCTGGGATAGCAATCAGCCCCAGCATTTT.

This chain connects TRBV30 to TRBJ2-4; perhaps TRBD2 as D (8 bases). The CDR3 runs 15 residues. V was shortened by 0 bases and J by 8 bases, with 17 bases between the two germline ends. Germline values: CDR1 GTSNPN, CDR2 SVGIG (reference sequence). CDR3 in amino acids: CAWSVQGTRWDIQYF. In DNA form, the CDR3 reads TGTGCCTGGAGTGTACAGGGGACTAGATGGGACATTCAGTACTTC.

J is TRBJ2-7 and V is TRBV20-1; weak D call: TRBD2 (6 bases). Germline-derived CDR1 and CDR2 are DFQATT and SNEGSKA (reference sequence). The CDR3 totals 13 residues. Trimming took 6 bases from V and 3 from J, leaving 15 bases between them. This CDR3 is CSATLALIYEQYF. CDR3 bases: TGCAGTGCCACACTAGCACTAATCTACGAGCAGTACTTC.

This clonotype came up a few times. The chain employs TRBV7-9 and TRBJ2-3; D is possibly TRBD2 (5 bases). V was cut by 3 bases and J by 3 bases, with 16 bases left in between. Germline CDR1 is SEHNR and CDR2 is FQNEAQ (reference sequence). This CDR3 has 16 amino acids. For the CDR3, the DNA is TGTGCCAGCAGCTTTGGGTTGGTGGAGGAGACAGATACGCAGTATTTT. As protein: CASSFGLVEETDTQYF.